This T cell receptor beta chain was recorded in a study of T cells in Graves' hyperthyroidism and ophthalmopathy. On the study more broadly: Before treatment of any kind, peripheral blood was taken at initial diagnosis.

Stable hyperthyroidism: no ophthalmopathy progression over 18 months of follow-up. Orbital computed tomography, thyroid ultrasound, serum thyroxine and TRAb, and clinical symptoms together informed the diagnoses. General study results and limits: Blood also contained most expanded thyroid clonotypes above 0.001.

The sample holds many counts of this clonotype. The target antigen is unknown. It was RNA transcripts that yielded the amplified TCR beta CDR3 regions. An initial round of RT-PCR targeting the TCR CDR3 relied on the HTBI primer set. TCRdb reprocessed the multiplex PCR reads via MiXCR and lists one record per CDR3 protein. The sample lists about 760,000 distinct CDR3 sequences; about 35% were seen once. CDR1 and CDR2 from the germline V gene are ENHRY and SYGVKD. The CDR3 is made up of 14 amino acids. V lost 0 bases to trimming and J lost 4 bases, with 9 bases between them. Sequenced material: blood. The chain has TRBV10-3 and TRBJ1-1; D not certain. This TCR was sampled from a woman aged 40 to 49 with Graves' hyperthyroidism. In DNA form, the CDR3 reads TGTGCCATCAGTGAGTCGGCGGGTGCCACTGAAGCTTTCTTT. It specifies CAISESAGATEAFF.